The clone carrying this T cell receptor beta chain was found a few times. No antigen is known for it. J gave up 4 bases and V 6 bases, and 5 bases lay outside the gene matches. The CDR3 length is 14 residues. CDR1 MDHEN and CDR2 SYDVKM come from the germline V gene. This record belongs to a study of blood T cells in healthy people across ages. Overall study findings and caveats: The donors' CMV status was not determined, possibly confounding changes in expanded clonotypes. In these data, TCR beta diversity tracked strongly with naive T cell percentage. What prevented conclusive comparison of naive and antigen-experienced cells was that PBMCs were unsorted.

Sample-barcoded 5' priming and a J-beta primer mix drove a second PCR of roughly 7 to 11 cycles. TCRdb re-derived calls from the 5' RACE reads in MiXCR, one entry per CDR3 protein. This sample has fewer than 950,000 distinct CDR3 sequences, with roughly 53% found just once. The sample was blood. The TCR comes from an elderly man in good health. The chain recombines TRBV28 with TRBJ2-5; 10 bases align to TRBD2. The CDR3 region has the DNA TGTGCCAGCAGCTTAAGCGGGGGGGGAGAGACCCAGTACTTC. As protein: CASSLSGGGETQYF.